The 28 T cell receptor beta chains presented below share a single source sample, sequenced in a study of CD8+CD57+ T cells in acquired aplastic anemia. Genomic DNA, the template, was used for profiling of the TCR beta VDJ and CDR3. One entry per CDR3 protein, called by TCRdb with MiXCR from the reads. The sample lists around 150,000 distinct CDR3 sequences, 35% to 50% occurring once. Sequencing input: sorted CD4+, CD8+, or CD8+CD57+ T cells (not recorded which) from PBMCs. The source of these receptors is a human donor in good health, serving as a control.

The chain couples TRBV15 to TRBJ1-3; D is unresolved. Germline CDR1 and CDR2: LNHNV and YYDKDF (reference sequence). This CDR3 has 15 residues. The V and J ends lost 1 base and 1 base respectively, with 8 bases between them. CDR3 residues: CATSRVGTSGNTIYF. The CDR3 DNA is TGTGCCACCAGCAGAGTTGGTACATCTGGAAACACCATATATTTT.

This clonotype was picked up many times. At one end the junction does not follow the germline gene, possibly because of a read error. The V and J genes are TRBV11-2 and TRBJ1-2, with TRBD1 matching 7 bases. Germline CDR1 is SGHAT and CDR2 is FQNNGV. The CDR3 extends over 13 amino acids. The CDR3 is CASSLDRAAGYTF. As DNA, the CDR3 is TGTGCCAGCAGTTTAGACAGGGCCGCTGGCTACACCTTC.

This clonotype showed up many times. The gene calls are TRBV27 and TRBJ2-7; TRBD2 might be the D (6 bases). V was trimmed by 5 bases and J by 2 bases, leaving 10 bases between them. CDR3 length: 13 residues. Germline CDR1 reads MNHEY; CDR2 reads SMNVEV (reference sequence). Written as DNA, the CDR3 is TGTGCCAGCAGTCCCCCGGGGGCCTACGAGCAGTACTTC. This translates into CASSPPGAYEQYF.

This clonotype was counted a few times. The chain employs TRBV3-1 and TRBJ1-5, with 8 bases aligning to TRBD1. The J segment lost 1 base and the V segment lost 4 bases, leaving 6 bases of the junction unmatched. The CDR3 runs to 16 residues. The germline V gene encodes CDR1 LGHDT and CDR2 YNNKEL (reference sequence). This chain's CDR3 is CASSLGQGGSNQPQHF. The CDR3, as DNA: TGTGCCAGCAGCCTCGGACAGGGAGGGAGCAATCAGCCCCAGCATTTT. Filled out from reference TRBV3-1 and TRBJ1-5, the complete variable domain reads DTAVSQTPKYLVTQMGNDKSIKCEQNLGHDTMYWYKQDSKKFLKIMFSYNNKELIINETVPNRFSPKSPDKAHLNLHINSLELGDSAVYFCASSLGQGGSNQPQHFGDGTRLSIL.

There are a few counts of this clonotype. The rearrangement links TRBV2 to TRBJ1-2; possible D gene TRBD1, 6 bases. The length of the CDR3 is 14 residues. From germline, CDR1 is SNHLY and CDR2 FYNNEI. The V and J ends lost 6 bases and 8 bases respectively, with 19 bases between them. CDR3 amino acids: CASRPEARGRGYTF. CDR3 nucleotides: TGTGCCAGCAGACCGGAAGCCAGGGGTCGAGGCTACACCTTC.

There are many counts of this clonotype. J is TRBJ1-2 and V is TRBV14; D gene unclear. Per germline, CDR1 SGHDN and CDR2 FVKESK. Trimming pared 3 bases from V and 4 bases from J, leaving 12 bases between. This CDR3 has 14 amino acids. The CDR3 protein is CASSQNSESYGYTF. The CDR3 nucleotides read TGTGCCAGCAGCCAGAACAGTGAAAGCTATGGCTACACCTTC.

A remark on this clonotype: A much more abundant neighbour one base away suggests this may be a read error. The rearrangement links TRBV6-1 to TRBJ2-7; D unclear. The CDR3 contains 15 residues. CDR1 and CDR2 (germline): MNHNS, SASEGT. The CDR3 DNA reads as TGTGCCAGCACCCTGCTCTGGCGGACCTCCTACGAGCAGGACTTC. Its translation: CASTLLWRTSYEQDF.

The V call is TRBV10-3, the J call TRBJ2-3; TRBD1 agrees at 10 bases. Germline V gene sequence: CDR1 ENHRY, CDR2 SYGVKD. The CDR3 spans 16 residues. The V segment lost 0 bases and the J segment 1 base; nucleotides outside the gene matches: 1. CDR3 DNA sequence: TGTGCCATCAGTGAGTCGACAGGGGGCCGCACAGATACGCAGTATTTT. Translated, it gives CAISESTGGRTDTQYF.

This clonotype was recorded once. The V call is TRBV10-3, the J call TRBJ1-6; no definite D call. Deletions cut 6 bases from V and 16 bases from J, with 16 bases between. CDR3 length: 12 amino acids. The V gene's germline CDR1 is ENHRY and CDR2 SYGVKD. The CDR3 loop is CAIRKEAYLLHF. DNA for the CDR3: TGTGCCATCAGGAAGGAGGCCTACCTTCTCCACTTT.

This clonotype was seen many times. The chain recombines TRBV11-2 with TRBJ2-1, with no clear D. This CDR3 is built from 17 residues. Germline loops: CDR1 SGHAT, CDR2 FQNNGV. The germline V and J ends were trimmed by 0 bases and 0 bases, with 12 bases remaining between them. The CDR3 loop reads CASSLDEQSSSYNEQFF. CDR3 DNA: TGTGCCAGCAGCTTAGACGAACAGAGTAGCTCCTACAATGAGCAGTTCTTC.

In this sample, this clonotype turned up many times. This sequence joins TRBV5-1 and TRBJ2-5, with D possibly TRBD1 on 5 matching bases. V was shortened by 0 bases and J by 5 bases, with 17 bases between the two germline ends. Per the germline V gene, CDR1 is SGHRS and CDR2 is YFSETQ. CDR3 length equals 16 residues. The CDR3, as DNA: TGCGCCAGCAGCTTGGTGGGTGACAGTCCCAGTGAGACCCAGTACTTC. Translated: CASSLVGDSPSETQYF.

This clonotype has a count of ten or more. V and J are TRBV15 and TRBJ1-4; the D gene is possibly TRBD1 (6 bases). The V end lost 2 bases, the J end lost 6 bases, and 13 bases lay between the germline ends. Germline V gives CDR1 LNHNV, CDR2 YYDKDF (reference sequence). The CDR3 has 15 residues. CDR3 region: CATSRTPGVDEKLFF. The CDR3 DNA reads as TGTGCCACCAGCAGAACGCCAGGGGTCGATGAAAAACTGTTTTTT.

At least ten counts were recorded for this clonotype. The chain is built from TRBV2 and TRBJ2-7, with 8 nucleotides matching TRBD2. After removal of 6 bases from V and 8 bases from J, the junction contained 18 bases not matched to a gene. This CDR3 region has 16 residues. Germline CDR1 is SNHLY and CDR2 is FYNNEI. This CDR3 reads CASSVGRAAGGWQQYF. CDR3 DNA sequence: TGTGCCAGCAGCGTCGGGAGGGCGGCGGGGGGTTGGCAGCAGTACTTC. Complete variable domain (other parts from reference TRBV2 and TRBJ2-7): EPEVTQTPSHQVTQMGQEVILRCVPISNHLYFYWYRQILGQKVEFLVSFYNNEISEKSEIFDDQFSVERPDGSNFTLKIRSTKLEDSAMYFCASSVGRAAGGWQQYFGPGTRLTVT.

The chain combines TRBV18 with TRBJ2-1; D ambiguous. The V and J ends lost 0 bases and 10 bases respectively, with 10 bases between them. Per the germline V gene, CDR1 is KGHSH and CDR2 is LQKENI. The CDR3 contains 13 residues. The CDR3 reads CASSPPGKEEQFF. CDR3 nucleotide sequence: TGTGCCAGCTCACCACCAGGGAAAGAGGAGCAGTTCTTC.

The CDR3 sequence is CASSTHNTGELFF. The CDR3, as DNA: TGTGCCAGTAGTACCCATAACACCGGGGAGCTGTTTTTT. The chain joins TRBV19 to TRBJ2-2; D not certain. Trimming took 4 bases from V and 2 from J, leaving 5 bases between them. The CDR3 runs 13 residues. CDR1 is LNHDA, CDR2 SQIVND, per germline (reference sequence).

The chain employs TRBV24-1 and TRBJ2-7, with 11 bases that match TRBD1. The V gene end was trimmed by 7 bases and the J gene end by 2 bases; junction bases not matched to a gene: 3. The germline V gene has CDR1 KGHDR and CDR2 SFDVKD. This CDR3 contains 14 residues. The CDR3 nucleotides are TGTGCCACCAGCCCGGGACAGGGGGCCTACGAGCAGTACTTC. This translates into CATSPGQGAYEQYF.

This clonotype was seen at least ten times. The chain combines TRBV29-1 with TRBJ1-4; D ambiguous. The CDR3 has 15 amino acids. V was trimmed by 1 base and J by 0 bases, leaving 9 bases between them. Germline CDR1 is SQVTM and CDR2 is ANQGSEA. CDR3 residues: CSVEGTATTNEKLFF. Written as DNA, the CDR3 is TGCAGCGTTGAAGGGACGGCAACAACTAATGAAAAACTGTTTTTT.

As for this clonotype: This may be a read error, as it is one base from a much larger clone. The V call is TRBV2, the J call TRBJ2-5; the match to TRBD2 covers 7 bases. Germline CDR1 reads SNHLY; CDR2 reads FYNNEI. The CDR3 contains 16 residues. CDR3 DNA sequence: TGTGCCTGCAGGGCGGGAGATAGAAGTATAGGAGAGACCCAGTACTTC. As protein: CACRAGDRSIGETQYF.

This clonotype was recorded at least ten times. CDR3: CASSLGNQETQYF. In nucleotides, the CDR3 is TGTGCCAGCAGCTTAGGCAACCAAGAGACCCAGTACTTC. This chain links TRBV7-2 with TRBJ2-5, with unresolved D. This CDR3 has 13 residues. Between the trimmed V and J ends, which lost 1 base and 0 bases, there was a span of 3 bases. From germline, CDR1 is SGHTA and CDR2 FQGNSA.

This clonotype was detected ten times or more. This chain connects TRBV24-1 to TRBJ2-1; the match to TRBD2 covers 9 bases. V shed 4 bases, J shed 11 bases, and the junction held 2 bases outside the gene matches. The CDR3 contains 12 residues. CDR1 is KGHDR, CDR2 SFDVKD, per germline. The CDR3: CATSEGLAKQFF. Written as DNA, the CDR3 is TGTGCCACCAGTGAGGGACTAGCCAAGCAGTTCTTC.

In this sample, this clonotype turned up many times. The CDR3 sequence is CASSGTSGTYEQYF. The CDR3 DNA is TGTGCCAGCAGTGGGACTAGCGGGACCTACGAGCAGTACTTC. V gene TRBV6-1 combines with J gene TRBJ2-7; 12 nucleotides match TRBD2. There are 14 residues in the CDR3. Germline V gene lookup returns CDR1 MNHNS and CDR2 SASEGT. The V segment lost 4 bases and the J segment 2 bases; nucleotides outside the gene matches: 0.

This clonotype was picked up a small number of times. This sequence joins TRBV15 and TRBJ1-5; D uncertain. The CDR3 runs 15 residues. The V end lost 0 bases, the J end lost 3 bases, and 9 bases lay between the germline ends. CDR1 and CDR2 from the germline V gene are LNHNV and YYDKDF (reference sequence). CDR3 coding DNA: TGTGCCACCAGCAGAGATCGGTCAAACAATCAGCCCCAGCATTTT. The encoded protein is CATSRDRSNNQPQHF.

The chain combines TRBV19 with TRBJ1-3; D uncertain. The CDR3 runs 14 residues. The V gene's germline CDR1 is LNHDA and CDR2 SQIVND (reference sequence). Trimming cost V 9 bases and J 0 bases, with 12 bases left between them. In DNA, the CDR3 is TGTGCCAGCACAATCGGCCCCTCTGGAAACACCATATATTTT. Translating it yields CASTIGPSGNTIYF.

The chain's CDR3 is CAWSPRGASPLHF. The CDR3 DNA sequence: TGTGCCTGGAGCCCCAGGGGGGCTTCACCCCTCCACTTT. This chain links TRBV30 with TRBJ1-6; TRBD1 matches at 7 bases. From germline, CDR1 is GTSNPN and CDR2 SVGIG (reference sequence). V was clipped by 3 bases and J by 9 bases; unmatched bases: 5. The CDR3 length is 13 residues.

The genes are TRBV19 and TRBJ2-7; D is possibly TRBD1 or TRBD2 (5 bases each). CDR1 is LNHDA and CDR2 is SQIVND in the germline V gene (reference sequence). V lost 3 bases and J lost 2, with 11 bases in between. This CDR3 is 14 amino acids long. The CDR3 spells CASSIGTGTYEQYF. The CDR3 DNA reads as TGTGCCAGTAGTATTGGGACGGGAACCTACGAGCAGTACTTC.

The rearrangement links TRBV12-3 or TRBV12-4 to TRBJ2-3; 7 nucleotides line up with TRBD2. The CDR3 is 15 amino acids. Trimming at V came to 2 bases and at J to 2 bases, leaving 4 bases not matched to a gene. The CDR3 DNA reads as TGTGCCAGCAGTTTATCGCGGGGGACCACAGATACGCAGTATTTT. It translates to CASSLSRGTTDTQYF.

The table lists this clonotype with a count of one. Just one base apart from a much larger clone, this may be a read error. CDR3 protein: CASSPLGSRRANVLTF. DNA for the CDR3: TGCGCCAGCAGCCCCCTCGGGAGTCGCAGGGCCAACGTCCTGACTTTC. The V gene is TRBV5-1, the J gene TRBJ2-6; perhaps TRBD2 as D (6 bases). Trimming stripped 4 bases from V and 5 bases from J, with 16 bases between. The germline V gene encodes CDR1 SGHRS and CDR2 YFSETQ. The CDR3 has 16 residues.

This chain connects TRBV15 to TRBJ1-3; D uncertain. The CDR3 extends over 14 amino acids. The ends were cut back, 1 base at V and 8 bases at J, with 12 bases in the middle. Germline loops: CDR1 LNHNV, CDR2 YYDKDF (reference sequence). The CDR3 is CATSRGSERDTIYF. For the CDR3, the DNA is TGTGCCACCAGCAGAGGCTCCGAGAGGGACACCATATATTTT.